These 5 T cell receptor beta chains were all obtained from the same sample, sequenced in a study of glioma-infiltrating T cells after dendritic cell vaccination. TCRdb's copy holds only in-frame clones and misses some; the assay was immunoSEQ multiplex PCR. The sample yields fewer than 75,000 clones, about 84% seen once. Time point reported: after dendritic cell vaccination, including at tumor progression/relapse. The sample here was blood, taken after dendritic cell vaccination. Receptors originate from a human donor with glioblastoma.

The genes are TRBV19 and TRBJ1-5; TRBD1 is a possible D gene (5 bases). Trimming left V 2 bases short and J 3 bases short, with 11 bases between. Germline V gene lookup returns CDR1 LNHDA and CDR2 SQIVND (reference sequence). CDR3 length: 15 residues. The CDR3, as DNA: TGTGCCAGTAGTATACCCGGGGGTTTCAATCAGCCCCAGCATTTT. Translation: CASSIPGGFNQPQHF.

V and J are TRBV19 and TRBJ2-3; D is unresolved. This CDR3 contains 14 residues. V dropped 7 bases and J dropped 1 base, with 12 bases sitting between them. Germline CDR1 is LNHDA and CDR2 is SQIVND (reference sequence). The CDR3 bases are TGTGCCAGTAAAGAATCCCCGGGCACAGATACGCAGTATTTT. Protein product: CASKESPGTDTQYF.

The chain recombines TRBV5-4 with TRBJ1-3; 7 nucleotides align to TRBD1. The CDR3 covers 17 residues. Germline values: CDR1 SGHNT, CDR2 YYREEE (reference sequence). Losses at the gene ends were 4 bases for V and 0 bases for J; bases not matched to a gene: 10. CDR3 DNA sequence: TGTGCCAGCAGCCTAGGGACAGAACAATTCTCTGGAAACACCATATATTTT. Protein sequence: CASSLGTEQFSGNTIYF. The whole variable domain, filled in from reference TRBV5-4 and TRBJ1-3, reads ETGVTQSPTHLIKTRGQQVTLRCSSQSGHNTVSWYQQALGQGPQFIFQYYREEENGRGNFPPRFSGLQFPNYSSELNVNALELDDSALYLCASSLGTEQFSGNTIYFGEGSWLTVV.

The CDR3 is CASRTLITGTGLSKLFF. CDR3 bases: TGTGCCAGCAGAACCCTTATCACCGGGACAGGGCTTTCAAAACTGTTTTTT. The chain combines TRBV28 with TRBJ1-4, with 9 bases lining up with TRBD1. The CDR3 has 17 residues. Germline V gives CDR1 MDHEN, CDR2 SYDVKM. The V and J ends lost 6 bases and 10 bases, in that order; junction bases with no gene match: 18.

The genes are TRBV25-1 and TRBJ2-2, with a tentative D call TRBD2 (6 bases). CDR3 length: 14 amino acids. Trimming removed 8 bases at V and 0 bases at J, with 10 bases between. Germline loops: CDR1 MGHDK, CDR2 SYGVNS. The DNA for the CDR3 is TGTGCCAGCCGGGAGCTAGCGAACACCGGGGAGCTGTTTTTT. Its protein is CASRELANTGELFF.